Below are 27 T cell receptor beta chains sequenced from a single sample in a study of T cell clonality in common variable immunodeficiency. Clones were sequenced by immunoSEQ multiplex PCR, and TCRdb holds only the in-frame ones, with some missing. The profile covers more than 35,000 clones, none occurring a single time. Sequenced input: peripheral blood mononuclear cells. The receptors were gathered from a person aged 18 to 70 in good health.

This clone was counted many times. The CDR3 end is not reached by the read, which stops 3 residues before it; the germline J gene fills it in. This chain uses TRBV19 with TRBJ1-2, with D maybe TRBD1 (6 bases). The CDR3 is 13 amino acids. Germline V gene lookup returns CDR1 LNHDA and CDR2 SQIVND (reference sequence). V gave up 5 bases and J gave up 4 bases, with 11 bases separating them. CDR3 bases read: TGTGCCAGTAGTGCACAGGGTACCTATGGC. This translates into CASSAQGTYG. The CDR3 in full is CASSAQGTYGYTF.

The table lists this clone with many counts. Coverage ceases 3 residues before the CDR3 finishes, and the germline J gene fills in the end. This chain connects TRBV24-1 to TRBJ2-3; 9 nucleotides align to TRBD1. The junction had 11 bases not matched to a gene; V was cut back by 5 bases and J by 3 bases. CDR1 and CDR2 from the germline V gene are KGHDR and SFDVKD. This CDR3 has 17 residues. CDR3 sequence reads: CATSATEGQGLTDTQYF. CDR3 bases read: TGTGCCACCAGTGCGACCGAGGGACAGGGTTTGACAGATACG.

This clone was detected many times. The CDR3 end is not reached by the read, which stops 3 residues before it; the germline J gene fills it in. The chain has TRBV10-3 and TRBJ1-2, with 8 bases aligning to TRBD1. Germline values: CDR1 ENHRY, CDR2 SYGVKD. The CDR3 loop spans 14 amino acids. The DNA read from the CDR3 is TGTGCCATCAGAGGACAGGGCAGAGTGCCGGGC. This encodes CAIRGQGRVPG. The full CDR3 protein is CAIRGQGRVPGYTF.

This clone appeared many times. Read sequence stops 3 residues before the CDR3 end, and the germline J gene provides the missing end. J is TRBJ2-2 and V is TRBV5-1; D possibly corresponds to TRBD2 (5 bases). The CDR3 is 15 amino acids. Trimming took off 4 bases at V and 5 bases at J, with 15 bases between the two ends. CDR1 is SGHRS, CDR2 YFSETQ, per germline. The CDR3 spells CASSRDFSGTGELFF. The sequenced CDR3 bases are TGCGCCAGCAGCCGGGATTTCTCGGGGACCGGGGAG.

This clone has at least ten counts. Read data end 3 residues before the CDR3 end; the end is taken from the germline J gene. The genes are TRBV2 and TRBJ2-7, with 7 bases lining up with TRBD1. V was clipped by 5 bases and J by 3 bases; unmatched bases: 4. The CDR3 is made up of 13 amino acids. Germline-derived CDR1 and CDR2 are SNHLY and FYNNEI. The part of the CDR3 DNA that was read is TGTGCCAGCAGTCGGGACAGACTCTACGAG. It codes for CASSRDRLYE. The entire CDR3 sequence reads CASSRDRLYEQYF.

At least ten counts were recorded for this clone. The CDR3 protein is CASSSVRTGTYEQYF. The part of the CDR3 DNA that was read is TGTGCCAGCAGTTCCGTAAGGACAGGGACCTACGAG. The J gene is TRBJ2-7, the V gene TRBV6-2 or TRBV6-3; 8 nucleotides match TRBD1. The DNA ends 3 residues before the CDR3 does, and the rest of the CDR3 is filled in from the germline J gene. Germline V lookup: CDR1 MNHEY, CDR2 SVGEGT. Trimming cost V 4 bases and J 2 bases; bases outside gene matches: 7. The CDR3 sequence is 15 residues long.

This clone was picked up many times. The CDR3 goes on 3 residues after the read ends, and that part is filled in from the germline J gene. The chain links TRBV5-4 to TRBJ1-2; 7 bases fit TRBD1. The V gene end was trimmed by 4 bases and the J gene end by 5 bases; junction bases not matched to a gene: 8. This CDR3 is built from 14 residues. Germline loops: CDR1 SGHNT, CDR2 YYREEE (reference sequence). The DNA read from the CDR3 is TGTGCCAGCAGCCTCGACAGGGTCGGGTATGGC. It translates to CASSLDRVGYG. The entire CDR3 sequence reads CASSLDRVGYGYTF.

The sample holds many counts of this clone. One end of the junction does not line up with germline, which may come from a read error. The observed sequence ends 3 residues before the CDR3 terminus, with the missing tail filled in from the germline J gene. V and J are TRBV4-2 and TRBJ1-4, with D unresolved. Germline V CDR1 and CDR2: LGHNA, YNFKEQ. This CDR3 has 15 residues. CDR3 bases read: TGCGCCAGCAGCCAAGAACTCACCACTAATGAAAAA. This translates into CASSQELTTNEK. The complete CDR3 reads CASSQELTTNEKLFF.

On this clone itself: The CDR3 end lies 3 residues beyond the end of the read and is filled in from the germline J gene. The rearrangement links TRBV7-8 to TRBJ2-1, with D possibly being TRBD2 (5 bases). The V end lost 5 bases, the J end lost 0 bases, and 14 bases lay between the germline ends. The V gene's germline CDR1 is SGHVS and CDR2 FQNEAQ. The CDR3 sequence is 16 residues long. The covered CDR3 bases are TGTGCCAGCAGCCCGACCGGGGTAACCTCCTACAATGAG. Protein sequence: CASSPTGVTSYNE. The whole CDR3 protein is CASSPTGVTSYNEQFF. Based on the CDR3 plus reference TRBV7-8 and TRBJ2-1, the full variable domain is GAGVSQSPRYKVAKRGQDVALRCDPISGHVSLFWYQQALGQGPEFLTYFQNEAQLDKSGLPSDRFFAERPEGSVSTLKIQRTQQEDSAVYLCASSPTGVTSYNEQFFGPGTRLTVL.

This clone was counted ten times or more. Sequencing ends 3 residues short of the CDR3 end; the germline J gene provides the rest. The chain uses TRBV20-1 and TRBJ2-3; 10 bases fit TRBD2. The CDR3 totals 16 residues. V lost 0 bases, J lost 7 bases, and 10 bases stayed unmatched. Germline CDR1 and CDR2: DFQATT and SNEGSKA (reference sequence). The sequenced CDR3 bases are TGCAGTGCTAGAGATATCCTAGCGGGAGTTCAGAATACG. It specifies CSARDILAGVQNT. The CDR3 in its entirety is CSARDILAGVQNTQYF.

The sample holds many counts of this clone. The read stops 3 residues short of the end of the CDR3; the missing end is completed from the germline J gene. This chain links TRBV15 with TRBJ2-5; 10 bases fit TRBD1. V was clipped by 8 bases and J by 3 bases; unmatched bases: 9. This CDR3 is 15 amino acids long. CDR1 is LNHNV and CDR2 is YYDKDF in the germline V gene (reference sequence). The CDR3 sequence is CATGRRDRGEETQYF. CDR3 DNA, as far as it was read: TGTGCCACCGGACGTAGGGACAGGGGAGAAGAGACC.

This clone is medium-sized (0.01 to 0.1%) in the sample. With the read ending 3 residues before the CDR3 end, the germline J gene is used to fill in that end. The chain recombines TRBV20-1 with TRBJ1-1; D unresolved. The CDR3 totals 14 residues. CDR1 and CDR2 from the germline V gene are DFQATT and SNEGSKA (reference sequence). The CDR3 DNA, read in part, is TGCAGTGCTAGAGACCCCCGGGGAGGTATTACG. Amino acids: CSARDPRGGIT. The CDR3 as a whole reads CSARDPRGGITAFF.

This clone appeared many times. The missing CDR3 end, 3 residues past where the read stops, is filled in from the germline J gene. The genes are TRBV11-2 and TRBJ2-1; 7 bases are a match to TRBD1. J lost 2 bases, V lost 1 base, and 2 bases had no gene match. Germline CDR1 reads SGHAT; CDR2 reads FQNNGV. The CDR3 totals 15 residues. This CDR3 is CASSLVGGAYNEQFF. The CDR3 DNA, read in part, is TGTGCCAGCAGCTTAGTAGGGGGCGCCTACAATGAG. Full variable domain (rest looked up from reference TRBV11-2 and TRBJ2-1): EAGVAQSPRYKIIEKRQSVAFWCNPISGHATLYWYQQILGQGPKLLIQFQNNGVVDDSQLPKDRFSAERLKGVDSTLKIQPAKLEDSAVYLCASSLVGGAYNEQFFGPGTRLTVL.

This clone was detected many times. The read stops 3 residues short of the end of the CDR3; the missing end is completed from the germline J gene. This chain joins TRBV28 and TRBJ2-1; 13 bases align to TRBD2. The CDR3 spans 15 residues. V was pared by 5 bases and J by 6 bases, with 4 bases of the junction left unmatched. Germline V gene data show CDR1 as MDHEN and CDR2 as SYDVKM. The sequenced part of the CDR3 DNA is TGTGCCAGCAGTCGACTAGCGGGGGGCCTCAATGAG. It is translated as CASSRLAGGLNE. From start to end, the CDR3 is CASSRLAGGLNEQFF.

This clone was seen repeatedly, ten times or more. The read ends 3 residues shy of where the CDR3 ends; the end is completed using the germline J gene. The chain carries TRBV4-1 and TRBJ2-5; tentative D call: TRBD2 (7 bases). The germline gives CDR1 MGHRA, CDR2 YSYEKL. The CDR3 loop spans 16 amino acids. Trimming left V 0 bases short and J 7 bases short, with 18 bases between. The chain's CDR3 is CASSQEGGGGAGTQYF. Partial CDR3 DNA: TGCGCCAGCAGCCAAGAGGGTGGGGGGGGCGCGGGGACC.

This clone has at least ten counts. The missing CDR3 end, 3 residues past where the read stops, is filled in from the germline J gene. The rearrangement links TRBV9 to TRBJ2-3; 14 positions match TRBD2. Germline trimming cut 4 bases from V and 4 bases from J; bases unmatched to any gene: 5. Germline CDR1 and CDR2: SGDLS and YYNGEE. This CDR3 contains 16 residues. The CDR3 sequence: CASSPGLAGGPDTQYF. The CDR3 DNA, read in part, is TGTGCCAGCAGCCCTGGACTAGCGGGGGGCCCAGATACG.

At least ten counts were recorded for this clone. The covered CDR3 bases are TGTGCCAGTAGCGCAGGGGGCGTCACTGAA. This sequence encodes CASSAGGVTE. The full CDR3 is CASSAGGVTEAFF. This chain connects TRBV19 to TRBJ1-1; 8 bases are shared with TRBD1. The read ends 3 residues early relative to the CDR3; the germline J gene fills the gap. The V segment lost 6 bases and the J segment 4 bases; nucleotides outside the gene matches: 4. The CDR3 has 13 amino acids. Germline CDR1 LNHDA, CDR2 SQIVND (reference sequence).

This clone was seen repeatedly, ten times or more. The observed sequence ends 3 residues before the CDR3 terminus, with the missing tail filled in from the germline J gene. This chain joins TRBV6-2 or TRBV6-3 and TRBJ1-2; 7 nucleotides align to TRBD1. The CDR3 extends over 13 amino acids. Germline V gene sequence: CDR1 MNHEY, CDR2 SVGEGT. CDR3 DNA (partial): TGTGCCAGCAGTCCCGACAGGGTCGGGGGC. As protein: CASSPDRVGG. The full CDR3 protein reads CASSPDRVGGYTF.

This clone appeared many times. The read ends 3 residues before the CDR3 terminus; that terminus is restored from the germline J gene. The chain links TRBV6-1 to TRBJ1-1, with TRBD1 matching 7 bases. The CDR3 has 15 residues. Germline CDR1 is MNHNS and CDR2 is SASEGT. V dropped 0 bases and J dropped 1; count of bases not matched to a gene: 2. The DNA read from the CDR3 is TGTGCCAGCAGTGAAGCCCGGACAGGGAACACTGAA. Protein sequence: CASSEARTGNTE. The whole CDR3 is CASSEARTGNTEAFF.

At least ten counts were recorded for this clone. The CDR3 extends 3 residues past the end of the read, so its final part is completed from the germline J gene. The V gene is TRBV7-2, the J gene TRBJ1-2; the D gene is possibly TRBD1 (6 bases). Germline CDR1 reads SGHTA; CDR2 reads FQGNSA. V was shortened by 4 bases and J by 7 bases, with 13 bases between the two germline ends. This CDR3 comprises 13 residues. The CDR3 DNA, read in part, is TGTGCCAGCAGCTCGGGACATCTTGCTGGC. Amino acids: CASSSGHLAG. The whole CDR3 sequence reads CASSSGHLAGYTF.

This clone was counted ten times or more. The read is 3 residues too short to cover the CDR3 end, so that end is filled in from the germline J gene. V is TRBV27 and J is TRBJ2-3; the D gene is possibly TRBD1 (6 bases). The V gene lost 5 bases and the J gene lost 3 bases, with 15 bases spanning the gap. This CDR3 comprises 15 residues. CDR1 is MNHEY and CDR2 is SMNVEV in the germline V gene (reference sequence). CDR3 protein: CASSINRERTDTQYF. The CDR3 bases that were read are TGTGCCAGCAGTATCAACAGGGAGAGGACAGATACG.

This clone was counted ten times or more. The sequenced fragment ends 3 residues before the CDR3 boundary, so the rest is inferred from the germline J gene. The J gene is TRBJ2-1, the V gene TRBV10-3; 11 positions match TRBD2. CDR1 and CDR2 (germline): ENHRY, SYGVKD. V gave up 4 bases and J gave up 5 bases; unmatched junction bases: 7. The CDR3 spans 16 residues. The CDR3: CAISGPPTSGNNEQFF. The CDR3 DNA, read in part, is TGTGCCATCAGTGGTCCCCCGACTAGCGGGAACAATGAG.

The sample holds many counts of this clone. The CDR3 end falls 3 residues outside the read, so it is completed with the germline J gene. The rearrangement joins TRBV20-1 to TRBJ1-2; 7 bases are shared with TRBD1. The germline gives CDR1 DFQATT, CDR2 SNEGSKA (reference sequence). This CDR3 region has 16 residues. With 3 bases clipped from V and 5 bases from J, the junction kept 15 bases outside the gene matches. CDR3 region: CSASGPTGDPWYGYTF. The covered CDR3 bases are TGCAGTGCTAGCGGCCCAACAGGGGACCCGTGGTATGGC.

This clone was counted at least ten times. The sequenced part of the CDR3 DNA is TGTGCCAGTAGTAACAGGGGAAGAGAGACC. The encoded protein is CASSNRGRET. Given in full, the CDR3 is CASSNRGRETQYF. V is TRBV19 and J is TRBJ2-5; TRBD1 matches 7 bases. The read terminates 3 residues ahead of where the CDR3 ends, so the germline J gene completes it. The germline V gene encodes CDR1 LNHDA and CDR2 SQIVND (reference sequence). The CDR3 contains 13 residues. The V and J ends lost 4 bases and 4 bases, in that order; junction bases with no gene match: 3.

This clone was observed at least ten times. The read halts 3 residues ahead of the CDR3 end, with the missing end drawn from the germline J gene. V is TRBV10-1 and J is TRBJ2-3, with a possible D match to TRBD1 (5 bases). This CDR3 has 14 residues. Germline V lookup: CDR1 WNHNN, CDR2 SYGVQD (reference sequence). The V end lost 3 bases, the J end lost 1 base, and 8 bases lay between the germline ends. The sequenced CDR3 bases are TGCGCCAGCAGTGATCAGGGCCGCACAGATACG. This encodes CASSDQGRTDT. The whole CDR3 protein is CASSDQGRTDTQYF.

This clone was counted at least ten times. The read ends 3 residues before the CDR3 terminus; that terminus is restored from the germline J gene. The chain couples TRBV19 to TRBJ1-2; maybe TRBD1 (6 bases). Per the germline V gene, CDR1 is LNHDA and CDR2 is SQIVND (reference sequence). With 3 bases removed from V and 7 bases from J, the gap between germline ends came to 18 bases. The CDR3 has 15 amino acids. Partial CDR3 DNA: TGTGCCAGTAGTATCTCCTTAACAGGGTCAGGTGGC. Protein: CASSISLTGSGG. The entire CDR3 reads CASSISLTGSGGYTF.

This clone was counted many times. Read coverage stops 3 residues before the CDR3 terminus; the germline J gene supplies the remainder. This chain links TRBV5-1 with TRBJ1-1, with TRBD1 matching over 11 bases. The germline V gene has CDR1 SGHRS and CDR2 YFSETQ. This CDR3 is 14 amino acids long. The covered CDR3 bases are TGCGCCAGCAACTCGAACCGGGACAGGGGGGAA. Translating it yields CASNSNRDRGE. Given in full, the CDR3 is CASNSNRDRGEAFF.